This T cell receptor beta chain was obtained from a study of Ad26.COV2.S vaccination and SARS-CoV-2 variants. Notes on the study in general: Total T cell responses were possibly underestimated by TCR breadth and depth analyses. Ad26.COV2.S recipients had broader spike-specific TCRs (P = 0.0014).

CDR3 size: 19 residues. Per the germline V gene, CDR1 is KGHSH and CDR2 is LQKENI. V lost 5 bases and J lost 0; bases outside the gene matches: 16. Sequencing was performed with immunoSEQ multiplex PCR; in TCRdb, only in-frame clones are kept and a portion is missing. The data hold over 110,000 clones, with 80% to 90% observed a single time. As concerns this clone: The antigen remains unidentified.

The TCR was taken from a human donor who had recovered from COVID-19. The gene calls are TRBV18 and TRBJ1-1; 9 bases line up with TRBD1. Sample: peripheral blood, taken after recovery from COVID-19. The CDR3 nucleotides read TGTGCCAGCTCATTGGGACAGGGAGAAGGATGGTACATGAACACTGAAGCTTTCTTT. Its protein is CASSLGQGEGWYMNTEAFF.